These 5 T cell receptor beta chains share one sample of origin, sequenced in a study of blood T cell repertoires in COVID-19 (TCRdb year 2020). The library was prepared using the immunoSEQ multiplex PCR assay. TCRdb re-hosts the immuneACCESS table, in-frame sequences only. Its copies lack some clones; in the studies checked, an unresolved V gene accounts for under half of them, and the cause for the rest is not known. This sample comprises 250,000 to 300,000 clones, roughly 88% of them detected only once. Roughly 10% of the sample comes from the top ten. Source material: peripheral blood. All receptors come from a woman aged 65 to 85 with COVID-19, enrolled during active disease.

The CDR3 here is CASSLAIRLNEQFF. The CDR3 DNA reads as TGCGCCAGCAGCTTGGCGATCAGACTTAATGAGCAGTTCTTC. This sequence joins TRBV5-1 and TRBJ2-1; D ambiguous. The CDR3 is 14 residues long. Germline V gives CDR1 SGHRS, CDR2 YFSETQ. Trimming removed 0 bases from V and 7 bases from J, with 11 bases in between.

This chain links TRBV7-2 with TRBJ2-5, with 8 bases that match TRBD1. The CDR3 runs to 15 residues. Germline V gene sequence: CDR1 SGHTA, CDR2 FQGNSA. With V trimmed by 2 bases and J by 1 base, 3 bases remained unmatched. CDR3 amino acids: CASSLRTGFQETQYF. The CDR3, as DNA: TGTGCCAGCAGCTTACGGACAGGGTTCCAAGAGACCCAGTACTTC.

This clone has only one observation. DNA of the CDR3: TGTGCCTGGAGTGATCAGTTCACAGATACGCAGTATTTT. This sequence encodes CAWSDQFTDTQYF. This chain connects TRBV30 to TRBJ2-3; D unclear. CDR1 is GTSNPN and CDR2 is SVGIG in the germline V gene (reference sequence). Trimming left V 1 base short and J 2 bases short, with 7 bases between. The CDR3 loop spans 13 amino acids.

V gene TRBV20-1 combines with J gene TRBJ2-7, with unresolved D. The V gene lost 5 bases and the J gene lost 6 bases, with 11 bases spanning the gap. The CDR3 consists of 11 residues. Germline V gene lookup returns CDR1 DFQATT and CDR2 SNEGSKA (reference sequence). The CDR3 loop is CSAPAGFEQYF. DNA for the CDR3: TGCAGTGCTCCAGCCGGGTTCGAGCAGTACTTC.

This chain links TRBV4-1 with TRBJ2-7; D unresolved. V was clipped by 1 base and J by 1 base, with 11 bases between them. The CDR3 is made up of 15 amino acids. Looked up from germline, CDR1 is MGHRA and CDR2 is YSYEKL. CDR3 sequence: CASSQGSSGSYEQYF. Here the CDR3 DNA reads TGCGCCAGCAGCCAAGGATCCTCGGGTTCCTACGAGCAGTACTTC.